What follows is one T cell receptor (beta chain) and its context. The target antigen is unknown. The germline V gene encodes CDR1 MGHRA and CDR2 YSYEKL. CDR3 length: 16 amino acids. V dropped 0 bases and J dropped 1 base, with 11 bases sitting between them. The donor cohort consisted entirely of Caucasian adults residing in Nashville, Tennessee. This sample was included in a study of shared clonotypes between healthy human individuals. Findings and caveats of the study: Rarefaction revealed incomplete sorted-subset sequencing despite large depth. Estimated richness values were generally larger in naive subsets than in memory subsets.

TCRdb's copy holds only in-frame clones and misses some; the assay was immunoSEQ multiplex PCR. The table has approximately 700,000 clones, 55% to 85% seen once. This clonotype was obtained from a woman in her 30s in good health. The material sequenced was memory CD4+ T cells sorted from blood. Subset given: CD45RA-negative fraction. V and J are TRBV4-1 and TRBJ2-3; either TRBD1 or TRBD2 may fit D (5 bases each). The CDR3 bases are TGCGCCAGCAGCCAAGATTTCACGGGGCGCACAGATACGCAGTATTTT. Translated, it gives CASSQDFTGRTDTQYF.